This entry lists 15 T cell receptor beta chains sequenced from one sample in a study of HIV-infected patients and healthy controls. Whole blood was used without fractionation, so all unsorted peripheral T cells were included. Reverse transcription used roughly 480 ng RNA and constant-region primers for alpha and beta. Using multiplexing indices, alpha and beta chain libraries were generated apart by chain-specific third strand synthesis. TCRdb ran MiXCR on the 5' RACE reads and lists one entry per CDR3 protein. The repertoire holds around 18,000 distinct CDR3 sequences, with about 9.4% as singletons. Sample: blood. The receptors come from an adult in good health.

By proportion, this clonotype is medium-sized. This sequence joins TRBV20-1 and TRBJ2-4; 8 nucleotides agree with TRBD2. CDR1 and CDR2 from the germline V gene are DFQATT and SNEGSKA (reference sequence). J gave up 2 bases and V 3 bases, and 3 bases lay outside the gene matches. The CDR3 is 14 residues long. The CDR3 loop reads CSASPSGSKNIQYF. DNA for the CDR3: TGCAGTGCTAGCCCTAGCGGGTCCAAAAACATTCAGTACTTC.

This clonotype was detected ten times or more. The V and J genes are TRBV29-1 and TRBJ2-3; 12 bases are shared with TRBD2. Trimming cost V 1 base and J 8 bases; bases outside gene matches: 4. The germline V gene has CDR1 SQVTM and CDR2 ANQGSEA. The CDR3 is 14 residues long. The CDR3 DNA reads TGCAGCGTTGAAGGCACTAGCGGGAGGACTACGCAGTATTTT. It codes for CSVEGTSGRTTQYF.

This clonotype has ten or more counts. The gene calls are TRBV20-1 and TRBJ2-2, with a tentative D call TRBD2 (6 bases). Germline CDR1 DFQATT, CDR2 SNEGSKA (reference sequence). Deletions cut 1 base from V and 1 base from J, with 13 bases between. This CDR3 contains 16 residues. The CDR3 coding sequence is TGCAGTGCTAGAGGCCCCCGGGACTGGAACACCGGGGAGCTGTTTTTT. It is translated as CSARGPRDWNTGELFF.

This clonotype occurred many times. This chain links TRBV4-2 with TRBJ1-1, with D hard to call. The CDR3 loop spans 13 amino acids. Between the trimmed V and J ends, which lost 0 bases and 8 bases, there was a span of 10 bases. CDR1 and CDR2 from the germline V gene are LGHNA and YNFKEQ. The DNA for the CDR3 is TGTGCCAGCAGCCAAGATTCGGGCAGGGAAGCTTTCTTT. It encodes CASSQDSGREAFF.

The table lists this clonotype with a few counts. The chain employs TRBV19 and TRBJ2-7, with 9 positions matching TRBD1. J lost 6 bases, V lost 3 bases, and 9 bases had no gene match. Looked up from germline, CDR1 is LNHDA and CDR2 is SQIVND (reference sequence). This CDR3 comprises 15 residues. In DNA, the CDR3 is TGTGCCAGTAGTATCGGAAACAGGGGGCAGGTCGAGCAGTACTTC. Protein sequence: CASSIGNRGQVEQYF. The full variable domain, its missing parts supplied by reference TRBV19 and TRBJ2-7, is DGGITQSPKYLFRKEGQNVTLSCEQNLNHDAMYWYRQDPGQGLRLIYYSQIVNDFQKGDIAEGYSVSREKKESFPLTVTSAQKNPTAFYLCASSIGNRGQVEQYFGPGTRLTVT.

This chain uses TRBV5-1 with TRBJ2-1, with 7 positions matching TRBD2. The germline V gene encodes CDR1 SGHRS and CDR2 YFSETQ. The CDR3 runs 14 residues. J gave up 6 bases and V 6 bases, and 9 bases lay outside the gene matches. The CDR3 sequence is CASTGTSAGNEQFF. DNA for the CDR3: TGCGCCAGCACCGGAACTAGCGCGGGCAATGAGCAGTTCTTC. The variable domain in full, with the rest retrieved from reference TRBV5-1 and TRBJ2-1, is KAGVTQTPRYLIKTRGQQVTLSCSPISGHRSVSWYQQTPGQGLQFLFEYFSETQRNKGNFPGRFSGRQFSNSRSEMNVSTLELGDSALYLCASTGTSAGNEQFFGPGTRLTVL.

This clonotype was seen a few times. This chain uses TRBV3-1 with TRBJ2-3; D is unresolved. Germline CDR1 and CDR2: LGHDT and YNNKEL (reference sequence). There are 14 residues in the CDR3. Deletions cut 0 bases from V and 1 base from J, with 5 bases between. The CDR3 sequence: CASSQDLRTDTQYF. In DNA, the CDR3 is TGTGCCAGCAGCCAAGATCTACGCACAGATACGCAGTATTTT.

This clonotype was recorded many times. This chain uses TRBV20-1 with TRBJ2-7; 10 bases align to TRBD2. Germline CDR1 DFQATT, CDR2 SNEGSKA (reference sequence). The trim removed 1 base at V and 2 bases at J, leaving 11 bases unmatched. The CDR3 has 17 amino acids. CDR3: CSARGPTLAGVPYEQYF. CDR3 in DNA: TGCAGTGCTAGAGGCCCTACTCTAGCGGGAGTCCCCTACGAGCAGTACTTC.

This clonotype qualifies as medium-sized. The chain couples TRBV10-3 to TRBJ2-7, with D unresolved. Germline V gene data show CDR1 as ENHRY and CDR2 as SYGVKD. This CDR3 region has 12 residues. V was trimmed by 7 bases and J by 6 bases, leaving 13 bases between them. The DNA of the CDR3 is TGTGCCATCAAGACCTCGGAAGCCGAGCAGTACTTC. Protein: CAIKTSEAEQYF.

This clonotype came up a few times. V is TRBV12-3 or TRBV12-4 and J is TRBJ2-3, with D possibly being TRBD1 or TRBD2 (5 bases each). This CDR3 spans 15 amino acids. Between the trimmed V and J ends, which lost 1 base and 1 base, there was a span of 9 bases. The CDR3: CASSLGGGRTDTQYF. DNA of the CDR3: TGTGCCAGCAGTTTAGGGGGCGGGCGCACAGATACGCAGTATTTT.

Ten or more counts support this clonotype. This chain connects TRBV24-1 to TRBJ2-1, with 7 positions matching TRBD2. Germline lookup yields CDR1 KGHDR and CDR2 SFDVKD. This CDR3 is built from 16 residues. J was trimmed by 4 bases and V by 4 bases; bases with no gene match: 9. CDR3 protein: CATSDDLAEGYNEQFF. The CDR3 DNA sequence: TGTGCCACCAGTGACGATCTAGCGGAAGGGTACAATGAGCAGTTCTTC.

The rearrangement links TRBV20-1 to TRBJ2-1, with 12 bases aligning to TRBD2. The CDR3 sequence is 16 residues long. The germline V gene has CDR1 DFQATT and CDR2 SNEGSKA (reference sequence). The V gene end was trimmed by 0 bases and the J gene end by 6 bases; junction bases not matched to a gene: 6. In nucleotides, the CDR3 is TGCAGTGCTAGAGATGGGAGACTAGCGGGAGCCAATGAGCAGTTCTTC. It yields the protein CSARDGRLAGANEQFF.

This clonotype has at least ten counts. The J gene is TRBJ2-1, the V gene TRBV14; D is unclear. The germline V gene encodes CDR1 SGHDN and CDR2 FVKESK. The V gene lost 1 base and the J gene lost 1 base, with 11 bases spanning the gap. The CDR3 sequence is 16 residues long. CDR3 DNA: TGTGCCAGCAGCCAAGTACTATTATCATCCTACAATGAGCAGTTCTTC. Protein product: CASSQVLLSSYNEQFF. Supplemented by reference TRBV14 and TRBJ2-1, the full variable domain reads EAGVTQFPSHSVIEKGQTVTLRCDPISGHDNLYWYRRVMGKEIKFLLHFVKESKQDESGMPNNRFLAERTGGTYSTLKVQPAELEDSGVYFCASSQVLLSSYNEQFFGPGTRLTVL.

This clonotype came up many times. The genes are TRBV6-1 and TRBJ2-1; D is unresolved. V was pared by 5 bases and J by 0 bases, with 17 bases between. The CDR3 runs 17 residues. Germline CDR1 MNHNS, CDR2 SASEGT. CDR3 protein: CASSSPPGESSYNEQFF. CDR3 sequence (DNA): TGTGCCAGCAGTTCCCCACCCGGCGAGAGCTCCTACAATGAGCAGTTCTTC.

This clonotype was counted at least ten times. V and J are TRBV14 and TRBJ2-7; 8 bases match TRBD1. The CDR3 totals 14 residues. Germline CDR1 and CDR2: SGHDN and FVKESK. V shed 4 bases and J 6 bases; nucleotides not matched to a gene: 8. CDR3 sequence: CASSPGQGLGEQYF. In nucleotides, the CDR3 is TGTGCCAGCAGCCCCGGACAGGGTTTGGGCGAGCAGTACTTC.